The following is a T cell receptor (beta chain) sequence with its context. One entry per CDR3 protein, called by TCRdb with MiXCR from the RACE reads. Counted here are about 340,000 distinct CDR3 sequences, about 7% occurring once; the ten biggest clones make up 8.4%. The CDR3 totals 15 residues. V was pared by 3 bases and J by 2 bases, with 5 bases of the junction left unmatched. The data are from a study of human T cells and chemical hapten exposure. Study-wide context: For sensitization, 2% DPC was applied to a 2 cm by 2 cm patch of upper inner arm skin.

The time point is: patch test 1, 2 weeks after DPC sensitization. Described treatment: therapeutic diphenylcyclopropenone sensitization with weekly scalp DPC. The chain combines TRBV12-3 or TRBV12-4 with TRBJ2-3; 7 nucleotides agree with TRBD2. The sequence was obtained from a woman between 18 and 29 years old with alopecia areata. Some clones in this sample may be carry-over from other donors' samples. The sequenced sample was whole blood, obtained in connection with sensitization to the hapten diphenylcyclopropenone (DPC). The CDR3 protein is CASSFGGRDTDTQYF. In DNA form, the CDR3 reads TGTGCCAGCAGTTTCGGGGGGAGAGACACAGATACGCAGTATTTT.